What follows describes a single TCR beta chain. CDR3 size: 16 residues. CDR1 is MRHNA and CDR2 is SNTAGT in the germline V gene. Losses at the gene ends were 10 bases for V and 1 base for J; bases not matched to a gene: 14. Profiled with immunoSEQ multiplex PCR; TCRdb holds only in-frame clones, not every one. The sample lists 300,000 to 350,000 clones; 80% to 90% were seen once. These data are taken from a study of blood T cell repertoires in COVID-19. Across the study: Italy, Spain and the United States were the sources of the convalescent and acute COVID-19 samples. T cells, B-cell-depleted T cells, or PBMCs supplied cDNA or gDNA.

This TCR derives from a man aged 25-45 years with COVID-19, enrolled during active disease. Sequencing was performed on peripheral blood. The chain employs TRBV6-4 and TRBJ2-3, with 7 bases that match TRBD2. The chain's CDR3 is CATSTAGGSGTDTQYF. The CDR3 DNA sequence: TGTGCCACTTCCACCGCGGGCGGGAGTGGCACAGATACGCAGTATTTT.